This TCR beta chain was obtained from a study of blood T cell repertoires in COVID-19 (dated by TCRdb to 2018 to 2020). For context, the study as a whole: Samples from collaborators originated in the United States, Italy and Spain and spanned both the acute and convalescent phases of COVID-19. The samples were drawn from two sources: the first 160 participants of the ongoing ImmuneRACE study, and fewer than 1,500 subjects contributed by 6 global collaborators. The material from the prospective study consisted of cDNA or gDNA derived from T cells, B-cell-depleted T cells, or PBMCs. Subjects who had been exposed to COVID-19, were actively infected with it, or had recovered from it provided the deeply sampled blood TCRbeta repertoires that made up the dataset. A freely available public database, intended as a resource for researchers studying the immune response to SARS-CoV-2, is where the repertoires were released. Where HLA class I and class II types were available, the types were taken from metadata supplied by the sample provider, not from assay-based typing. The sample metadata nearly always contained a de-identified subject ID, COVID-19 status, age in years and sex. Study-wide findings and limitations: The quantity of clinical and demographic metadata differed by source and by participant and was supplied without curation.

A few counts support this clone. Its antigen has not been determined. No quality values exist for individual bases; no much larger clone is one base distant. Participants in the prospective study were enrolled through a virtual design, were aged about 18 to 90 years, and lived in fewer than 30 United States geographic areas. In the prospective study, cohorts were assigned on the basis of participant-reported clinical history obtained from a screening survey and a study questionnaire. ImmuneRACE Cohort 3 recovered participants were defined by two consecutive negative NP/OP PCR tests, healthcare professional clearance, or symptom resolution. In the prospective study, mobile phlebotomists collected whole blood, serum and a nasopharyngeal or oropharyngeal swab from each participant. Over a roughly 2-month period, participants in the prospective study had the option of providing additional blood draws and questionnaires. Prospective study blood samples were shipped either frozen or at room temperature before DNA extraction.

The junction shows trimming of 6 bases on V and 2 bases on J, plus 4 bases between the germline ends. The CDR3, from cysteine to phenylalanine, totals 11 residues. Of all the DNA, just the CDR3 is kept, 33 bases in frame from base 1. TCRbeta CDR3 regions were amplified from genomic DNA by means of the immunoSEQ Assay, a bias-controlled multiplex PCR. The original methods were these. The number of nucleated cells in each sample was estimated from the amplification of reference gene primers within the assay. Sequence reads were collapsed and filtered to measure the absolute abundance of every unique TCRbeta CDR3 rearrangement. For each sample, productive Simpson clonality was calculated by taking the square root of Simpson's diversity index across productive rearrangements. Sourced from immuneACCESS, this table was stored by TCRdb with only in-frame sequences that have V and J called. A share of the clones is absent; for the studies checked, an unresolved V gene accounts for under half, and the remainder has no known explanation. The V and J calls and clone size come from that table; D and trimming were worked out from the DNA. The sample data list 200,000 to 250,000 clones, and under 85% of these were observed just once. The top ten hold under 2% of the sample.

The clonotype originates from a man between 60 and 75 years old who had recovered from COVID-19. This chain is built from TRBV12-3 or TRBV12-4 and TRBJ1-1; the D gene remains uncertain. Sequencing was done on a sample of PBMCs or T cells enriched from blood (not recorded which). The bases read TGTGCCAGCAGCTCTAACACTGAAGCTTTCTTT. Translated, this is CASSSNTEAFF.